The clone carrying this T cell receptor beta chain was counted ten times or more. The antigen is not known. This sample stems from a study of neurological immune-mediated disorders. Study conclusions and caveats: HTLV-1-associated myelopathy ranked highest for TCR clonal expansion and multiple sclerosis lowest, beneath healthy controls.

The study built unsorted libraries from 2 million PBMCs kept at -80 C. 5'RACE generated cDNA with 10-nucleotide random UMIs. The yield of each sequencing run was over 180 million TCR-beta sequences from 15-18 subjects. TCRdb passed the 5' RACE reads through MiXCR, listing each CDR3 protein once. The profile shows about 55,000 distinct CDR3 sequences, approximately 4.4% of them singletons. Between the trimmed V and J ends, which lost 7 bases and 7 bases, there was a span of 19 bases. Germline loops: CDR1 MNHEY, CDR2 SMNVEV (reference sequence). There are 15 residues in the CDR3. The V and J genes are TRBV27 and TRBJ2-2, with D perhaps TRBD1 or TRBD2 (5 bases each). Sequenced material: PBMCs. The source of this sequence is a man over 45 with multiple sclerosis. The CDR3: CASTPGTQSDGELFF. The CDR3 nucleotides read TGTGCCAGCACCCCCGGGACCCAGTCCGACGGGGAGCTGTTTTTT.